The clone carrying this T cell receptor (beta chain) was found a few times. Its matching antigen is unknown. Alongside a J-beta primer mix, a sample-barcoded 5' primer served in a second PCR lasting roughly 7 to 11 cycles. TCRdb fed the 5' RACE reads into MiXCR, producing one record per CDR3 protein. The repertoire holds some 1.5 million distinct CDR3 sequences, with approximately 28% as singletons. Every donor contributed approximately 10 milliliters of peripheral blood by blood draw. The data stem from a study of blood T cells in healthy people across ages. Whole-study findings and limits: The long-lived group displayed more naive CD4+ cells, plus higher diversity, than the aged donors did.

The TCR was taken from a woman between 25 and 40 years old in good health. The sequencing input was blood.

The DNA for the CDR3 is TGTGCCACCAGCAGATACACAGGGCAGAACTATGGCTACACCTTC. Protein product: CATSRYTGQNYGYTF. The J gene is TRBJ1-2, the V gene TRBV15, with D tentatively TRBD1 (6 bases). The length of the CDR3 is 15 residues. Germline loops: CDR1 LNHNV, CDR2 YYDKDF (reference sequence). V was cut by 2 bases and J by 2 bases, with 12 bases left in between.